A selection of T cell receptor beta chains follows, all from one sample in a study of cytomegalovirus exposure and HLA in healthy donors. Clones were sequenced by immunoSEQ multiplex PCR, and TCRdb holds only the in-frame ones, with some missing. Found here are around 150,000 clones, around 79% of them singletons; the top ten hold around 6.3%. The sequencing sample was made of PBMCs. The receptor set was obtained from a man aged 40-49 years in good health and CMV-seropositive. Each CDR3 is given with its conserved first and last residue. The order of the fields is clone size, J gene, D gene, V gene, CDR3 DNA, CDR3 protein. The D gene is left open where the match is weak. Not all rows give a size; the values are once, few, many and, for expanded clones, a class.

clone_size: -; j_call: TRBJ2-7; d_call: -; v_call: TRBV6-6; cdr3_nt: TGTGCCAGCAGTTACACACGGAGCTACGAGCAGTACTTC; cdr3_aa: CASSYTRSYEQYF
clone_size: -; j_call: TRBJ2-1; d_call: TRBD2; v_call: TRBV28; cdr3_nt: TGTGCCAGCAGTAGTATTGAGCGGGAGGGGTTGCCCTACAATGAGCAGTTCTTC; cdr3_aa: CASSSIEREGLPYNEQFF
clone_size: -; j_call: TRBJ2-7; d_call: TRBD1; v_call: TRBV28; cdr3_nt: TGTGCCGCTCATTTGGACAGGATCTCCTACGAGCAGTACTTC; cdr3_aa: CAAHLDRISYEQYF
clone_size: -; j_call: TRBJ1-5; d_call: -; v_call: TRBV5-1; cdr3_nt: TGCGCCAGCAGCTACAGTACAGGGTTGGGTCAGCCCCAGCATTTT; cdr3_aa: CASSYSTGLGQPQHF
clone_size: -; j_call: TRBJ2-7; d_call: -; v_call: TRBV27; cdr3_nt: TGTGCCAGCAGACAAGGGAACAGGGATTCCTACGAGCAGTACTTC; cdr3_aa: CASRQGNRDSYEQYF
clone_size: -; j_call: TRBJ1-1; d_call: -; v_call: TRBV5-1; cdr3_nt: TGCGCCAGCAGCTCGCAGGAGGTCCGGAACACTGAAGCTTTCTTT; cdr3_aa: CASSSQEVRNTEAFF
clone_size: -; j_call: TRBJ1-3; d_call: TRBD1; v_call: TRBV9; cdr3_nt: TGTGCCAGCAGCGCTGGGCGGACAGGGTCTGGAAACACCATATATTTT; cdr3_aa: CASSAGRTGSGNTIYF
clone_size: -; j_call: TRBJ2-1; d_call: TRBD2; v_call: TRBV6-1; cdr3_nt: TGTGCCAGCAGTGATTTGGGGGGGATTTCATGGAATGAGCAGTTCTTC; cdr3_aa: CASSDLGGISWNEQFF
clone_size: -; j_call: TRBJ2-7; d_call: -; v_call: TRBV10-2; cdr3_nt: TGCGCCAGCAGTGAGACATCTTACGAGCAGTACTTC; cdr3_aa: CASSETSYEQYF
clone_size: -; j_call: TRBJ2-5; d_call: TRBD2; v_call: TRBV7-2; cdr3_nt: TGTGCCAGCAGCTACCGACTAGCGGGAGGGCCCGAGACCCAGTACTTC; cdr3_aa: CASSYRLAGGPETQYF
clone_size: few; j_call: TRBJ1-1; d_call: -; v_call: TRBV14; cdr3_nt: TGTGCCAGCAGCCAAGTTATGAACACTGAAGCTTTCTTT; cdr3_aa: CASSQVMNTEAFF
clone_size: -; j_call: TRBJ2-7; d_call: -; v_call: TRBV2; cdr3_nt: TGTGCCAGCAGTGAAGTCGCCCTAGAGCAGTACTTC; cdr3_aa: CASSEVALEQYF
clone_size: -; j_call: TRBJ1-2; d_call: TRBD1; v_call: TRBV29-1; cdr3_nt: TGCAGCGTTGAGGACAGGGGGAGGAGCTATGGCTACACCTTC; cdr3_aa: CSVEDRGRSYGYTF
clone_size: -; j_call: TRBJ2-2; d_call: TRBD2; v_call: TRBV6-4; cdr3_nt: TGTGCCAGCGCCCCACTAGCGGGACTCACCGGGGAGCTGTTTTTT; cdr3_aa: CASAPLAGLTGELFF
clone_size: -; j_call: TRBJ2-7; d_call: -; v_call: TRBV5-4; cdr3_nt: TGTGCCAGCAGCGCCGGGGACTCCTACGAGCAGTACTTC; cdr3_aa: CASSAGDSYEQYF
clone_size: -; j_call: TRBJ1-5; d_call: -; v_call: TRBV28; cdr3_nt: TGTGCCAGCAGTTTGAAACGGAATCAGCCCCAGCATTTT; cdr3_aa: CASSLKRNQPQHF
clone_size: -; j_call: TRBJ1-5; d_call: TRBD1; v_call: TRBV27; cdr3_nt: TGTGCCAGCAGTGTAACAGGGGGCAATCAGCCCCAGCATTTT; cdr3_aa: CASSVTGGNQPQHF
clone_size: few; j_call: TRBJ1-4; d_call: -; v_call: TRBV7-6; cdr3_nt: TGTGCCAGCAGCCCTTACAGGGTTGGAGCAACTAATGAAAAACTGTTTTTT; cdr3_aa: CASSPYRVGATNEKLFF
clone_size: -; j_call: TRBJ2-1; d_call: TRBD2; v_call: TRBV7-3; cdr3_nt: TGTGCCAGCAGCTTCGGCGGGAGAACCCATGAGCAGTTCTTC; cdr3_aa: CASSFGGRTHEQFF
clone_size: -; j_call: TRBJ2-1; d_call: TRBD2; v_call: TRBV7-2; cdr3_nt: TGTGCCAGCAGCTTACTTTACCTAGCGGACTCCTACAATGAGCAGTTCTTC; cdr3_aa: CASSLLYLADSYNEQFF
clone_size: -; j_call: TRBJ1-3; d_call: -; v_call: TRBV30; cdr3_nt: TGTGCCTGGACCTCTCCTGGAAACACCATATATTTT; cdr3_aa: CAWTSPGNTIYF
clone_size: -; j_call: TRBJ2-2; d_call: TRBD2; v_call: TRBV4-2; cdr3_nt: TGTGCCAGCAGCCCGGGGGGCGGGAGGCGAGTCACCGGGGAGCTGTTTTTT; cdr3_aa: CASSPGGGRRVTGELFF
clone_size: -; j_call: TRBJ2-7; d_call: TRBD2; v_call: TRBV6-5; cdr3_nt: TGTGCCAGCAGTTACCCGACTAGCGGGACGTCGGAGCAGTACTTC; cdr3_aa: CASSYPTSGTSEQYF
clone_size: -; j_call: TRBJ2-5; d_call: TRBD2; v_call: TRBV5-4; cdr3_nt: TGTGCCAGCAGCTTGAACCCCACTAGCGGGAGGGCCCAAGAGACCCAGTACTTC; cdr3_aa: CASSLNPTSGRAQETQYF
clone_size: -; j_call: TRBJ1-2; d_call: TRBD1; v_call: TRBV7-9; cdr3_nt: TGTTCCAGCAGCTTGGGGGCGGGACAGGGAAAATATGGCTACACCTTC; cdr3_aa: CSSSLGAGQGKYGYTF
clone_size: -; j_call: TRBJ2-7; d_call: -; v_call: TRBV6-5; cdr3_nt: TGTGCCAGCAGTATGGGCCCCGGGGCCTACGAGCAGTACTTC; cdr3_aa: CASSMGPGAYEQYF
clone_size: few; j_call: TRBJ1-4; d_call: -; v_call: TRBV27; cdr3_nt: TGTGCCAGCAGTTCAGACACACCTAATGAAAAACTGTTTTTT; cdr3_aa: CASSSDTPNEKLFF
clone_size: -; j_call: TRBJ2-3; d_call: -; v_call: TRBV21-1; cdr3_nt: TGTGCCAGCCTAATGCGTGGGGACAGGGGGCCTCAGAGCCCAGATACGCAGTATTTT; cdr3_aa: CASLMRGDRGPQSPDTQYF
clone_size: few; j_call: TRBJ1-5; d_call: -; v_call: TRBV7-8; cdr3_nt: TGTGCCAGCAGCTTCCAGGAACATAGCAATCAGCCCCAGCATTTT; cdr3_aa: CASSFQEHSNQPQHF
clone_size: once; j_call: TRBJ2-1; d_call: TRBD2; v_call: TRBV2; cdr3_nt: TGTGCCAGCATAGGCGGCGGGAGCTCCTACAATGAGCAGTTCTTC; cdr3_aa: CASIGGGSSYNEQFF
clone_size: -; j_call: TRBJ1-5; d_call: -; v_call: TRBV9; cdr3_nt: TGTGCCAGCAGCGAGGCGGGGTACGTGGCTCAGCCCCAGCATTTT; cdr3_aa: CASSEAGYVAQPQHF
clone_size: -; j_call: TRBJ1-1; d_call: -; v_call: TRBV2; cdr3_nt: TGTGCCGGCCGGGGGGAAGCGAACACTGAAGCTTTCTTT; cdr3_aa: CAGRGEANTEAFF
clone_size: few; j_call: TRBJ1-1; d_call: -; v_call: TRBV27; cdr3_nt: TGTGCCAGCAGTTTCAACAGGGTTAAGAACACTGAAGCTTTCTTT; cdr3_aa: CASSFNRVKNTEAFF
clone_size: -; j_call: TRBJ2-7; d_call: -; v_call: TRBV6-6; cdr3_nt: TGTGCCAGCGGAACAGGATTAGTCGAGCAGTACTTC; cdr3_aa: CASGTGLVEQYF
clone_size: -; j_call: TRBJ1-1; d_call: -; v_call: TRBV5-5; cdr3_nt: TGTGCCAGCAGCTCCGGACAGCTGAACACTGAAGCTTTCTTT; cdr3_aa: CASSSGQLNTEAFF
clone_size: -; j_call: TRBJ1-4; d_call: TRBD1; v_call: TRBV6-5; cdr3_nt: TGTGCCAGCGGATCGGAGGACAGGGGCCGTGAAAAACTGTTTTTT; cdr3_aa: CASGSEDRGREKLFF
clone_size: -; j_call: TRBJ1-2; d_call: TRBD1; v_call: TRBV12-5; cdr3_nt: TGTGCTAGTGGTTCAGGGGGCGCGAATGGCTACACCTTC; cdr3_aa: CASGSGGANGYTF